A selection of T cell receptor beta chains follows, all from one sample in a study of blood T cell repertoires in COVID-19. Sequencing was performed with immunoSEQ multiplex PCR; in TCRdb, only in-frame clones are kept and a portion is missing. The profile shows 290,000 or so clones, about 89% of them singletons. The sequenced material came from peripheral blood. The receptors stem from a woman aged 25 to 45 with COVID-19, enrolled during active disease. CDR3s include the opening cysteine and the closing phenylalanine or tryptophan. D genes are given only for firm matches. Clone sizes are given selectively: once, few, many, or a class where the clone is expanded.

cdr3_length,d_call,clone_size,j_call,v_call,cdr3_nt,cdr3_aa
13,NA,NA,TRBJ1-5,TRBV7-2,TGTGCCAGCAGCTTAGGGGCTGACCAGCCCCAGCATTTT,CASSLGADQPQHF
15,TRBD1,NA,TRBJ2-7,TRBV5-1,TGCGCCAGCAGCTTGGACGGACAGGGTCCCTACGAGCAGTACTTC,CASSLDGQGPYEQYF
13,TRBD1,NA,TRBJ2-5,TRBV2,TGTGCCAGCGGGGGACAGGCGGGGGAGACCCAGTACTTC,CASGGQAGETQYF
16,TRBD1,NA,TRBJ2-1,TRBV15,TGTGCCACCAGCATAGGCGGGACAGGGGCTGTCAATGAGCAGTTCTTC,CATSIGGTGAVNEQFF
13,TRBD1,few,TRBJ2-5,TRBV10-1,TGCGCCAGCAAAGACAGGGGGGAAGAGACCCAGTACTTC,CASKDRGEETQYF
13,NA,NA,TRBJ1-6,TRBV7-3,TGTGCCAGCAGCATCAACAGGGATTCACCCCTCCACTTT,CASSINRDSPLHF
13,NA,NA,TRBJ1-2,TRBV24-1,TGTGCCACCAGTGATTTCGGGGACTATGGCTACACCTTC,CATSDFGDYGYTF
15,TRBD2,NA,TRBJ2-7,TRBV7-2,TGTGCCAGCAGGCGGGGGCGGGAGGGCTCCTACGAGCAGTACTTC,CASRRGREGSYEQYF
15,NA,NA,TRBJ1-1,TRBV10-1,TGCGCCAGCAGCCTTATGACAGAACCGAACACTGAAGCTTTCTTT,CASSLMTEPNTEAFF
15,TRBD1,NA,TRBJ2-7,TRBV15,TGTGCCACCAGCAGAGATCGGGGACAGTCATACGAGCAGTACTTC,CATSRDRGQSYEQYF
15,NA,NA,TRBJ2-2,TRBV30,TGTGCCTGGAGTGTTCGGCGGGAAGCTGGCGGGGAGCTGTTTTTT,CAWSVRREAGGELFF
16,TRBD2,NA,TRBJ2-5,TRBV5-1,TGCGCCAGCAGCTTGGGGCCGGGACTAGCGCAAGAGACCCAGTACTTC,CASSLGPGLAQETQYF
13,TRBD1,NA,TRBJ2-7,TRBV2,TGTGCCAGCACCCGGGACAGGGACTACGAGCAGTACTTC,CASTRDRDYEQYF
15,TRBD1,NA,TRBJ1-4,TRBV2,TGTGCCAGCAGTCGGACAGGGGGCACTAATGAAAAACTGTTTTTT,CASSRTGGTNEKLFF
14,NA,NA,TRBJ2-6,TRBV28,TGTGCCAGCAGTGGGAGGTTCGGGGCCAACGTCCTGACTTTC,CASSGRFGANVLTF
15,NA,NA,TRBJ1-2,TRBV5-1,TGCGCCAGCAGCTTGCCGGGACAAGGGACGGGAGGCTACACCTTC,CASSLPGQGTGGYTF
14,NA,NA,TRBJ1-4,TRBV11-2,TGTGCCAGCAGTCAGGGGACGGCTAATGAAAAACTGTTTTTT,CASSQGTANEKLFF
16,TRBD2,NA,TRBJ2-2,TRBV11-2,TGTGCCAGCAGTCGTCGACGGAGCGGGGTCACCGGGGAGCTGTTTTTT,CASSRRRSGVTGELFF
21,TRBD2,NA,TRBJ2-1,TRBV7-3,TGTGCCAGCAGCCCTTCTTATCTAGCGGGCCGGGGGAAAAGCTCCTACAATGAGCAGTTCTTC,CASSPSYLAGRGKSSYNEQFF
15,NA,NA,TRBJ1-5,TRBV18,TGTGCCAGCTCACCACCAGGCCCAGGGAATCAGCCCCAGCATTTT,CASSPPGPGNQPQHF
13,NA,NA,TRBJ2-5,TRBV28,TGTGCCAGCAGTTTCGGGGTTGTGGAGACCCAGTACTTC,CASSFGVVETQYF
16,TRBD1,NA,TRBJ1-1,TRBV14,TGTGCCAGCAGCCTTGTCGGACAGGGAAGGGACACTGAAGCTTTCTTT,CASSLVGQGRDTEAFF
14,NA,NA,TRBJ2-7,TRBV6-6,TGTGCCTCAACCGGGACAACAAAAACCTACGAGCAGTACTTC,CASTGTTKTYEQYF
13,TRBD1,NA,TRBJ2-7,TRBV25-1,TGTGCCAGCAGTGGAGGGGGCAGGTACGAGCAGTACTTC,CASSGGGRYEQYF
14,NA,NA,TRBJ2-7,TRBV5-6,TGTGCCAGCAGCCTGGGGGCGGCGGGTCGTGAGCAGTACTTC,CASSLGAAGREQYF
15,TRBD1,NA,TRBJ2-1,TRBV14,TGTGCCAGCAGCCATCCGGGACAGGGAATCAATGAGCAGTTCTTC,CASSHPGQGINEQFF
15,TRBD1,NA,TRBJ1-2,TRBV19,TGTGCCAGTAGTACCGGACAGGGGCCGTTATATGGCTACACCTTC,CASSTGQGPLYGYTF
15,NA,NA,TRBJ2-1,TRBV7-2,TGTGCCAGCAGCTTAGGTCGGCCAGGGGGGAATGAGCAGTTCTTC,CASSLGRPGGNEQFF
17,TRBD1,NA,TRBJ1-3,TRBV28,TGTGCCAGCAGTCCGCTTGGACAGGGGAGCTCTGGAAACACCATATATTTT,CASSPLGQGSSGNTIYF
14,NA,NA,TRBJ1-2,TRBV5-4,TGTGCCAGCAGCTCTCAAACAGGGCCTTATGGCTACACCTTC,CASSSQTGPYGYTF
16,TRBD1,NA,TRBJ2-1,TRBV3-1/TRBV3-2,TGTGCCAGCAGCACAGACCTGACAGGGGGTTGGAATGAGCAGTTCTTC,CASSTDLTGGWNEQFF
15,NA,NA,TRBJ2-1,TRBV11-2,TGTGCCAGCAGCTTAGTGGCAGGGGTGGTGAATGAGCAGTTCTTC,CASSLVAGVVNEQFF